This passage covers 14 T cell receptor beta chains from one sample sequenced in a study of CD8 T cells in Susac syndrome. Random hexamers primed reverse transcription of about 0.5 to 1 ug RNA. TCRdb processed the immunoSEQ multiplex PCR reads anew with MiXCR; each CDR3 protein has one entry. In the table there are about 190,000 distinct CDR3 sequences, over 90% of which are singletons. Sequenced: CD8+ T cells from PBMCs. The receptors derive from a human donor with Susac syndrome.

The gene calls are TRBV9 and TRBJ2-2, with D maybe TRBD2 (5 bases). The CDR3 spans 16 residues. The germline V gene has CDR1 SGDLS and CDR2 YYNGEE. Trimming took off 4 bases at V and 3 bases at J, with 16 bases between the two ends. For the CDR3, the DNA is TGTGCCAGCAGCCCGCCTTCGGGGAGTGACACCGGGGAGCTGTTTTTT. Translation gives CASSPPSGSDTGELFF.

The chain has TRBV24-1 and TRBJ1-2; the D is unclear. Germline V lookup: CDR1 KGHDR, CDR2 SFDVKD. The CDR3 runs 14 residues. Trimming cost V 3 bases and J 4 bases, with 11 bases left between them. The CDR3 DNA is TGTGCCACCAGTGATAAGGAAAGACCCTATGGCTACACCTTC. It is translated as CATSDKERPYGYTF.

The chain has TRBV13 and TRBJ1-6; D is ambiguous. The CDR3 loop spans 13 amino acids. The V and J ends lost 2 bases and 7 bases respectively, with 6 bases between them. CDR1 and CDR2 (germline): PRHDT, FYEKMQ (reference sequence). The CDR3 nucleotides read TGTGCCAGCAGCTTACAGTCCAATTCACCCCTCCACTTT. This sequence encodes CASSLQSNSPLHF. Full variable domain (rest looked up from reference TRBV13 and TRBJ1-6): AAGVIQSPRHLIKEKRETATLKCYPIPRHDTVYWYQQGPGQDPQFLISFYEKMQSDKGSIPDRFSAQQFSDYHSELNMSSLELGDSALYFCASSLQSNSPLHFGNGTRLTVT.

The chain joins TRBV2 to TRBJ2-7; D uncertain. CDR3 size: 12 residues. Trimming removed 6 bases at V and 4 bases at J, with 10 bases between. Germline CDR1 SNHLY, CDR2 FYNNEI. CDR3 loop: CASRDQVYEQYF. The CDR3 DNA is TGTGCCAGCAGGGACCAAGTGTACGAGCAGTACTTC.

V is TRBV25-1 and J is TRBJ2-3; possibly TRBD1 for D (5 bases). Germline CDR1 reads MGHDK; CDR2 reads SYGVNS. V lost 4 bases and J lost 6, with 14 bases in between. This CDR3 is built from 14 residues. CDR3 DNA: TGTGCCAGCAGTGCCCCCCCTGGGGCGGATACGCAGTATTTT. This translates into CASSAPPGADTQYF.

The chain joins TRBV19 to TRBJ1-2; D not certain. CDR3 size: 14 residues. V gave up 7 bases and J gave up 4 bases, with 16 bases separating them. In germline, CDR1 is LNHDA, CDR2 SQIVND (reference sequence). CDR3 loop: CASTSTPRGYGYTF. CDR3 DNA sequence: TGTGCCAGTACCTCCACCCCACGGGGCTATGGCTACACCTTC.

The chain has TRBV6-5 and TRBJ1-5; no clear D gene. The germline V gene encodes CDR1 MNHEY and CDR2 SVGAGI. The CDR3 has 13 residues. Trimming took 10 bases from V and 3 from J, leaving 13 bases between them. CDR3 sequence reads: CATDRRANQPQHF. DNA of the CDR3: TGTGCCACCGACCGAAGGGCCAATCAGCCCCAGCATTTT.

The chain links TRBV5-6 to TRBJ2-7, with D possibly TRBD1 on 6 matching bases. The CDR3 runs 13 residues. Trimming took 4 bases from V and 3 from J, leaving 11 bases between them. Per germline, CDR1 SGHDT and CDR2 YYEEEE. The CDR3, as DNA: TGTGCCAGCAGCGGGGACACTCTCTACGAGCAGTACTTC. Translated, it gives CASSGDTLYEQYF.

The chain uses TRBV6-5 and TRBJ1-2, with 11 bases lining up with TRBD1. J was trimmed by 5 bases and V by 7 bases; bases with no gene match: 9. The CDR3 runs 15 residues. Germline lookup yields CDR1 MNHEY and CDR2 SVGAGI. CDR3 DNA: TGTGCCAGCACCCCAGGACAGGGGGCGCGGTATGGCTACACCTTC. This encodes CASTPGQGARYGYTF.

CDR3 protein: CASSLKREMVGELFF. DNA of the CDR3: TGCGCCAGCAGCCTCAAGCGGGAGATGGTCGGGGAGCTGTTTTTT. V usage is TRBV4-1 and J usage is TRBJ2-2, with 8 positions matching TRBD2. V gave up 4 bases and J gave up 7 bases; unmatched junction bases: 8. Per germline, CDR1 MGHRA and CDR2 YSYEKL. This CDR3 contains 15 residues.

The CDR3 DNA reads TGTGCCAGCAGCTTTCGGGTTGGGGAGCCCCAGCATTTT. This gives the protein CASSFRVGEPQHF. The chain joins TRBV5-4 to TRBJ1-5; unclear D gene. The V end was cut by 2 bases, the J end by 8 bases, with 11 bases between. Per germline, CDR1 SGHNT and CDR2 YYREEE (reference sequence). CDR3 size: 13 residues. Full variable domain (missing parts from reference TRBV5-4 and TRBJ1-5): ETGVTQSPTHLIKTRGQQVTLRCSSQSGHNTVSWYQQALGQGPQFIFQYYREEENGRGNFPPRFSGLQFPNYSSELNVNALELDDSALYLCASSFRVGEPQHFGDGTRLSIL.

The chain has TRBV13 and TRBJ1-5, with a tentative D call TRBD1 (5 bases). CDR1 is PRHDT, CDR2 FYEKMQ, per germline (reference sequence). The CDR3 spans 13 residues. Trimming removed 2 bases at V and 6 bases at J, with 8 bases between. As DNA, the CDR3 is TGTGCCAGCAGCTTACAGGGTACTCAGCCCCAGCATTTT. Translating gives CASSLQGTQPQHF.

This clonotype was detected once. The gene calls are TRBV14 and TRBJ1-4; D not certain. Germline V gene data show CDR1 as SGHDN and CDR2 as FVKESK. The germline V and J ends were trimmed by 3 bases and 3 bases, with 14 bases remaining between them. The CDR3 has 16 residues. In nucleotides, the CDR3 is TGTGCCAGCAGCCAGGGAAGACGGGAGGCTAATGAAAAACTGTTTTTT. Protein sequence: CASSQGRREANEKLFF.

The chain links TRBV9 to TRBJ2-7; D uncertain. This CDR3 is 14 amino acids long. Germline values: CDR1 SGDLS, CDR2 YYNGEE. Deletions cut 6 bases from V and 6 bases from J, with 19 bases between. The CDR3 loop is CASNPTGGTSEQYF. In DNA form, the CDR3 reads TGTGCCAGCAACCCGACGGGCGGTACCTCCGAGCAGTACTTC.